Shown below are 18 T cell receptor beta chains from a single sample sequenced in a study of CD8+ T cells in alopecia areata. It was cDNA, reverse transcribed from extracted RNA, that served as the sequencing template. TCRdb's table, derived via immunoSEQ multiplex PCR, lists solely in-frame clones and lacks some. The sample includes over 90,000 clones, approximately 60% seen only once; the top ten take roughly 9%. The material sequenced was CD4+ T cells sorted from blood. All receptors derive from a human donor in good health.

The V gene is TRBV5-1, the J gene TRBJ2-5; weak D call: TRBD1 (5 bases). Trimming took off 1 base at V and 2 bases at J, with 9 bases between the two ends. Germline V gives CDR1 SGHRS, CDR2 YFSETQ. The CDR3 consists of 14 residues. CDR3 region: CASSLSAGQETQYF. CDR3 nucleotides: TGCGCCAGCAGCTTGTCCGCAGGGCAAGAGACCCAGTACTTC.

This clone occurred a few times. Here the CDR3 reads CASSEHSMGLYEQYF. As DNA, the CDR3 is TGTGCCAGCAGTGAACACAGCATGGGACTCTACGAGCAGTACTTC. The chain carries TRBV6-1 and TRBJ2-7, with D possibly matching TRBD2 (6 bases). With 2 bases removed from V and 3 bases from J, the gap between germline ends came to 14 bases. CDR1 and CDR2 from the germline V gene are MNHNS and SASEGT. The length of the CDR3 is 15 residues.

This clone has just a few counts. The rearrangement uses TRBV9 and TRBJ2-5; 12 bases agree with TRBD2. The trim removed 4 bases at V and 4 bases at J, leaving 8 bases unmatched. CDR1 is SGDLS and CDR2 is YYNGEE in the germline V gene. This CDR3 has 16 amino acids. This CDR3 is CASSPRTSGALETQYF. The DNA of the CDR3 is TGTGCCAGCAGCCCCCGGACTAGCGGGGCCTTAGAGACCCAGTACTTC.

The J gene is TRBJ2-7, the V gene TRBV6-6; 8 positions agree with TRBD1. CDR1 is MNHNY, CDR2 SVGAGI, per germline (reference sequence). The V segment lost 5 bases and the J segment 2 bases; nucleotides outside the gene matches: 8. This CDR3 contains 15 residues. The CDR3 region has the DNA TGTGCCAGCAGTGACCAACTGGACAGGGCCTACGAGCAGTACTTC. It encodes CASSDQLDRAYEQYF.

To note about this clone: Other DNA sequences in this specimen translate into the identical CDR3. DNA of the CDR3: TGTGCCAGCAGCCTACTAGCCTTGGGCACAGATACGCAGTATTTT. Amino acids: CASSLLALGTDTQYF. V usage is TRBV7-2 and J usage is TRBJ2-3; tentatively, D is TRBD2 (6 bases). The germline CDR1 and CDR2 sequences are SGHTA and FQGNSA. Trimming pared 5 bases from V and 1 base from J, leaving 13 bases between. The CDR3 covers 15 residues.

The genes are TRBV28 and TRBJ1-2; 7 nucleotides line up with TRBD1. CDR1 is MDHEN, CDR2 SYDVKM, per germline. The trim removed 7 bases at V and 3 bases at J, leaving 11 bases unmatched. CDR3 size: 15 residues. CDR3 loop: CASTSLGQGDYGYTF. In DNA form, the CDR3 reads TGTGCCAGCACCTCCCTCGGGCAGGGGGACTATGGCTACACCTTC.

The CDR3 here is CASSRVSDLGRGYTF. The CDR3 bases are TGTGCCAGCAGCCGCGTTAGTGATTTGGGAAGAGGCTACACCTTC. The chain uses TRBV7-9 and TRBJ1-2; D is uncertain. Germline CDR1 reads SEHNR; CDR2 reads FQNEAQ (reference sequence). The V gene lost 5 bases and the J gene lost 8 bases, with 21 bases spanning the gap. The CDR3 sequence is 15 residues long.

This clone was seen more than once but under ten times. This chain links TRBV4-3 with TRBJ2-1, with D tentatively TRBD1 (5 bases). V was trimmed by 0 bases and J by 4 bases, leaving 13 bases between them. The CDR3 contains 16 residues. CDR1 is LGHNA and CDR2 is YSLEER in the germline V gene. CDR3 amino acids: CASSQDGRELYNEQFF. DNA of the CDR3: TGCGCCAGCAGCCAAGATGGCAGGGAACTTTACAATGAGCAGTTCTTC.

The CDR3 loop is CASSSGQGNSPLHF. In nucleotides, the CDR3 is TGTGCCAGCAGTTCCGGACAGGGAAATTCACCCCTCCACTTT. This sequence joins TRBV6-5 and TRBJ1-6; TRBD1 matches at 8 bases. This CDR3 is built from 14 residues. J lost 7 bases, V lost 4 bases, and 3 bases had no gene match. Germline CDR1 is MNHEY and CDR2 is SVGAGI.

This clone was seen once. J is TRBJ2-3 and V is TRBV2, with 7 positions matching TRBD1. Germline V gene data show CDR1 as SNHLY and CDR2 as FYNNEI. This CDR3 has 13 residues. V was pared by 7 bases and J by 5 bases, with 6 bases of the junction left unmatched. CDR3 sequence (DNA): TGTGCCAGCATCCGACAGGGTAAAGATACGCAGTATTTT. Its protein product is CASIRQGKDTQYF.

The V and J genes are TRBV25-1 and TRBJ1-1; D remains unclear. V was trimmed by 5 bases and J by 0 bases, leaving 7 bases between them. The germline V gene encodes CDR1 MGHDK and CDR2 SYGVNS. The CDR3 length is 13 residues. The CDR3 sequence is CASSPGLNTEAFF. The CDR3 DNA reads TGTGCCAGCAGTCCAGGATTGAACACTGAAGCTTTCTTT.

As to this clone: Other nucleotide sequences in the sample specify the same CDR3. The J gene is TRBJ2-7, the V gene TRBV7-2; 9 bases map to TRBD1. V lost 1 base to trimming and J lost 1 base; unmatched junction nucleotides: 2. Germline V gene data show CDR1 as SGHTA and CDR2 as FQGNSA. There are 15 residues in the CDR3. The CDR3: CASSLVGTGSYEQYF. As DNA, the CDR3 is TGTGCCAGCAGCTTAGTAGGGACAGGGTCCTACGAGCAGTACTTC.

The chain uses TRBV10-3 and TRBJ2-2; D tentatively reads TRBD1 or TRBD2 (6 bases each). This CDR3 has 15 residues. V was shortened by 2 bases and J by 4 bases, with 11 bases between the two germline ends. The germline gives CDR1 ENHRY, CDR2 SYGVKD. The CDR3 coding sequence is TGTGCCATCAGTGAGGCCGGGGGCCCCACCGGGGAGCTGTTTTTT. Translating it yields CAISEAGGPTGELFF.

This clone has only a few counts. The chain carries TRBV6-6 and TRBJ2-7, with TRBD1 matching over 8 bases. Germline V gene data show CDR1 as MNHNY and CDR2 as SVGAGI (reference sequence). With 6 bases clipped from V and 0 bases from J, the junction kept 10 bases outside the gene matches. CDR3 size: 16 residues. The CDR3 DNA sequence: TGTGCCAGCAGAACAATAACAGGGGGGAGCTCCTACGAGCAGTACTTC. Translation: CASRTITGGSSYEQYF.

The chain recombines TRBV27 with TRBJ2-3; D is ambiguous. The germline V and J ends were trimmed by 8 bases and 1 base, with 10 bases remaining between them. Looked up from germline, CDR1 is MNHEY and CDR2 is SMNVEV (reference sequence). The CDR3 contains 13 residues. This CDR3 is CASRHSGTDTQYF. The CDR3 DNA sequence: TGTGCCAGCCGTCATTCCGGCACAGATACGCAGTATTTT.

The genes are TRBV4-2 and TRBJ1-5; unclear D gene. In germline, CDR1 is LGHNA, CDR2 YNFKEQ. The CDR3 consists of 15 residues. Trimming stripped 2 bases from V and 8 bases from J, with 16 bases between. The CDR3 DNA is TGTGCCAGCAGCCAATCAGTTATCGGGAACAAGCCCCAGCATTTT. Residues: CASSQSVIGNKPQHF.

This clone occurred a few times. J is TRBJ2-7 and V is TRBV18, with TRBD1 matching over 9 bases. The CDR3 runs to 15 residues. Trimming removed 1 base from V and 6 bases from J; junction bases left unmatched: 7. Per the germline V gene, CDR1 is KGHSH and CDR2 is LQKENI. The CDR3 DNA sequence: TGTGCCAGCTCACCACAATCGGGACAGGGTGGCGAGCAGTACTTC. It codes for CASSPQSGQGGEQYF.

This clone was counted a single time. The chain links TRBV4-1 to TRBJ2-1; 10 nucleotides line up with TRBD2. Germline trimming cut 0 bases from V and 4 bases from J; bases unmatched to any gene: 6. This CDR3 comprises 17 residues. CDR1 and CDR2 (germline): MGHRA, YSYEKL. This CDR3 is CASSQDGAGGLYNEQFF. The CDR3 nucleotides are TGCGCCAGCAGCCAAGACGGAGCGGGGGGGCTATACAATGAGCAGTTCTTC.